This T cell receptor beta chain came from a study of OX40 agonist ivuxolimab in advanced cancers. TCRdb keeps only in-frame clones here, not all; method: immunoSEQ multiplex PCR. The table records roughly 58,000 clones, about 83% of them present only once. Study-level findings and limits: CD4+ and CD8+ blood T cells expanded clonally by week 6 at 0.1 to 3.0 mg/kg. In CD8+ T cells, expanded clones were on average more numerous than in CD4+.

About this clone itself: The antigen remains unidentified.

The specimen comprised CD4+ or CD8+ T cells sorted from blood, sampled in a trial of the OX40 agonist ivuxolimab. The receptor was derived from an adult with an advanced solid tumor such as melanoma, head and neck, liver or kidney cancer.

CDR3 region: CASSLGTVGRTEAFF. For the CDR3, the DNA is TGTGCCAGCAGTTTAGGGACGGTCGGGAGAACTGAAGCTTTCTTT. V is TRBV28 and J is TRBJ1-1, with D possibly matching TRBD1 (5 bases). Trimming removed 2 bases at V and 5 bases at J, with 15 bases between. Germline V gene lookup returns CDR1 MDHEN and CDR2 SYDVKM. The CDR3 sequence is 15 residues long.